A single sample is the source of the 8 T cell receptor beta chains below, sequenced in a study of shared clonotypes between healthy human individuals (dated by TCRdb to 2020 to 2022). Libraries came from the immunoSEQ multiplex PCR assay. TCRdb retrieved this table from immuneACCESS and kept in-frame rearrangements only. Not all clones are present; in checked studies, unresolved V genes account for under half, and no reason is known for the remainder. The sample table records some 2,100,000 clones; almost 96% of these occur just once. The ten most abundant clones make up roughly 0.13% of the sample. Sequencing was done on a sample of naive CD4+ T cells sorted from blood. The sample's cell subset or site label, decoded: CD45RA+ positively selected. Receptor source: a man aged 18 to 30 in good health.

This chain uses TRBV6-6 with TRBJ2-7, with 9 nucleotides matching TRBD1. The CDR3 has 15 residues. Unmatched junction bases numbered 8, after V lost 6 bases and J lost 2 bases. Germline-derived CDR1 and CDR2 are MNHNY and SVGAGI (reference sequence). The CDR3 loop reads CASSGQGPRAYEQYF. Written as DNA, the CDR3 is TGTGCCAGCAGCGGACAGGGGCCTCGGGCCTACGAGCAGTACTTC.

The V and J genes are TRBV18 and TRBJ2-2; tentatively, D is TRBD2 (5 bases). Per germline, CDR1 KGHSH and CDR2 LQKENI. Trimming shortened V by 5 bases and J by 7 bases, and 11 bases separated the two germline ends. This CDR3 comprises 13 residues. This CDR3 is CASSAGRDGELFF. CDR3 DNA: TGTGCCAGCTCAGCCGGTCGGGACGGGGAGCTGTTTTTT. The full variable domain, its missing parts supplied by reference TRBV18 and TRBJ2-2, is NAGVMQNPRHLVRRRGQEARLRCSPMKGHSHVYWYRQLPEEGLKFMVYLQKENIIDESGMPKERFSAEFPKEGPSILRIQQVVRGDSAAYFCASSAGRDGELFFGEGSRLTVL.

This chain links TRBV10-2 with TRBJ1-1; TRBD1 matches at 7 bases. Per germline, CDR1 WSHSY and CDR2 SAAADI. Germline trimming cut 3 bases from V and 5 bases from J; bases unmatched to any gene: 6. The CDR3 has 14 amino acids. CDR3 loop: CASSERGLITEAFF. In nucleotides, the CDR3 is TGCGCCAGCAGTGAAAGGGGGCTGATTACTGAAGCTTTCTTT.

This chain uses TRBV9 with TRBJ2-3; D unclear. Germline V gives CDR1 SGDLS, CDR2 YYNGEE. Trimming left V 0 bases short and J 5 bases short, with 4 bases between. This CDR3 spans 12 amino acids. The CDR3 is CASSVGIDTQYF. CDR3 nucleotide sequence: TGTGCCAGCAGCGTAGGGATAGATACGCAGTATTTT.

This rearrangement joins TRBV27 to TRBJ1-6; no clear D gene. Germline V lookup: CDR1 MNHEY, CDR2 SMNVEV (reference sequence). CDR3 length: 13 residues. Trimming took 3 bases from V and 7 from J, leaving 7 bases between them. DNA of the CDR3: TGTGCCAGCAGTTTCGGGGAGAATTCACCCCTCCACTTT. As protein: CASSFGENSPLHF.

The rearrangement joins TRBV9 to TRBJ2-7; 10 bases fit TRBD1. The length of the CDR3 is 18 residues. V lost 4 bases, J lost 4 bases, and 17 bases stayed unmatched. Germline V lookup: CDR1 SGDLS, CDR2 YYNGEE. For the CDR3, the DNA is TGTGCCAGCAGCCCATCAACGGCGGGCGGACAGGGGGTATACGAGCAGTACTTC. Protein: CASSPSTAGGQGVYEQYF.

The chain has TRBV19 and TRBJ2-3; 7 bases are shared with TRBD2. The V and J ends lost 6 bases and 4 bases, in that order; junction bases with no gene match: 7. In germline, CDR1 is LNHDA, CDR2 SQIVND (reference sequence). This CDR3 has 14 residues. The CDR3, as DNA: TGTGCCAGTAGCCGGACTAGTGGGCCAGATACGCAGTATTTT. Its protein product is CASSRTSGPDTQYF.

This sequence joins TRBV30 and TRBJ2-7; 9 positions match TRBD1. CDR1 and CDR2 from the germline V gene are GTSNPN and SVGIG (reference sequence). There are 14 residues in the CDR3. The V segment lost 1 base and the J segment 6 bases; nucleotides outside the gene matches: 7. In nucleotides, the CDR3 is TGTGCCTGGAGTGGAGGGACAGGGATTGGCGAGCAGTACTTC. Amino acids: CAWSGGTGIGEQYF.